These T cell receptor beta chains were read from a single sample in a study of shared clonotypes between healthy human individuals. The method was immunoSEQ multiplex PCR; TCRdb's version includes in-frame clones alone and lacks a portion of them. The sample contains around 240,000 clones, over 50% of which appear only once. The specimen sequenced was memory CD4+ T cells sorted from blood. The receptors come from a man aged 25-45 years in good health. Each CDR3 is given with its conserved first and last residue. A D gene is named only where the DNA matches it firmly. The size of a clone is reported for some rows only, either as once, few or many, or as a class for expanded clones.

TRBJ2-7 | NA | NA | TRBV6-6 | TGTGCCAGCAGTTACCTGGACAGTCTACTCTACGAGCAGTACTTC | CASSYLDSLLYEQYF
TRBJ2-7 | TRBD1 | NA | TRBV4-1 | TGCGCCAGCAGCCAAGATAAGGCCGGGACAGGGAACTACGAGCAGTACTTC | CASSQDKAGTGNYEQYF
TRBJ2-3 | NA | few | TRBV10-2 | TGCGCCAGCAGTGGACAGGTGGATCCAGATACGCAGTATTTT | CASSGQVDPDTQYF
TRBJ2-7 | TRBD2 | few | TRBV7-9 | TGTGCCAGCAGCTTAGAAGGGACTAGCCTATACGAGCAGTACTTC | CASSLEGTSLYEQYF
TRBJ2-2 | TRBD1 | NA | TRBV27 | TGTGCCAGCAGTATGACAGGGTGGTCAGTCGGGGAGCTGTTTTTT | CASSMTGWSVGELFF
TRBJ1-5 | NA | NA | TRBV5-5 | TGTGCCAGCAGCTTGGAGAGTAGCAATCAGCCCCAGCATTTT | CASSLESSNQPQHF
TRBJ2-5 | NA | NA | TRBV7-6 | TGTGCCAGCAGCCGAGCAAGTCACAGGAGAGAGACCCAGTACTTC | CASSRASHRRETQYF
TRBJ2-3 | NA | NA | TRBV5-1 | TGCGCCAGCAGCTTTGGCGATACGCAGTATTTT | CASSFGDTQYF
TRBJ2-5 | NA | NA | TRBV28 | TGTGCCACCGACAGACTCCAAGAGACCCAGTACTTC | CATDRLQETQYF
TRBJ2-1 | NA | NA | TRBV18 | TGTGCCAGCTCACCGGACAACTACAATGAGCAGTTCTTC | CASSPDNYNEQFF
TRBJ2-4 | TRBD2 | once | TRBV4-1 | TGCGCCAGCAGCCGGTTATCCGGCGGGAGGGCCAGAAACATTCAGTACTTC | CASSRLSGGRARNIQYF
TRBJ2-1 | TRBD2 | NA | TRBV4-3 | TGCGCCAGCAGCCAAGAGACTAGCATCCCCTACAATGAGCAGTTCTTC | CASSQETSIPYNEQFF
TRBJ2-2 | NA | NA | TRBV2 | TGTGCCAGCAGTGCGGATAAAATGTACACCGGGGAGCTGTTTTTT | CASSADKMYTGELFF
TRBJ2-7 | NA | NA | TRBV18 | TGTGCCAGCTCACCCCGGGACAATGGCGCCTACGAGCAGTACTTC | CASSPRDNGAYEQYF
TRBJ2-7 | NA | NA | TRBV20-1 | TGCAGTGCTAGAGCCGGCTACGAGCAGTACTTC | CSARAGYEQYF
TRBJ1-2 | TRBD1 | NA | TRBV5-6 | TGTGCCAGCAGCCTGACAGGGGCGCGCGGCTACACCTTC | CASSLTGARGYTF
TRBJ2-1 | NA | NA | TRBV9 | TGTGCCAGCTCGCGGGGAAGGAGCTACAATGAGCAGTTCTTC | CASSRGRSYNEQFF
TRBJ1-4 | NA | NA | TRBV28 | TGTGCCAGCAATAGTCAGGGGTTTGCTAATGAAAAACTGTTTTTT | CASNSQGFANEKLFF
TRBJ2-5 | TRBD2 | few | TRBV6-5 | TGTGCCAGCAGCCTACTAGCGGGCAAGTCCGGGGACCAGTACTTC | CASSLLAGKSGDQYF
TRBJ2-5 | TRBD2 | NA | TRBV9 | TGTGCCAGCAGCGTCGGGGCTAGCGGGACCCAAGAGACCCAGTACTTC | CASSVGASGTQETQYF
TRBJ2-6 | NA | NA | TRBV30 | TGTGCCGTAGCAGTGGCCAACGTCCTGACTTTC | CAVAVANVLTF
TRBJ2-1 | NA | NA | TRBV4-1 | TGCGCCAGCAGGGGCCTCTTAAGGGGCAATGAGCAGTTCTTC | CASRGLLRGNEQFF
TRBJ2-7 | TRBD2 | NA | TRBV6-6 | TGTGCCAGCAGTCCACTAGCGGGAGTCTGGTACGAGCAGTACTTC | CASSPLAGVWYEQYF
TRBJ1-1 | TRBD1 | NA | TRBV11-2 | TGTGCCAGCAGCTCTCTACGACAGGGCTACACTGAAGCTTTCTTT | CASSSLRQGYTEAFF